The T cell receptor (beta chain) described here comes from a study of control samples from healthy donors and cancer patients. Libraries were prepared by immunoSEQ multiplex PCR; TCRdb keeps only in-frame clonotypes and omits some of them. The sample carries 140,000 or so clones, 90% to 95% recorded once. The germline V gene encodes CDR1 MNHEY and CDR2 SVGAGI. This CDR3 comprises 12 residues. V lost 8 bases to trimming and J lost 7 bases, with 12 bases between them. The receptor's source is a man aged 55-75 years with colorectal cancer. The chain is built from TRBV6-5 and TRBJ2-1; a possible D gene is TRBD1 (5 bases). The sequenced sample consisted of PBMCs. CDR3 in amino acids: CASSGRSNEQFF. CDR3 coding DNA: TGTGCCAGCTCAGGGCGGAGTAATGAGCAGTTCTTC.